This T cell receptor (beta chain) was found in a study of T cells in Graves' hyperthyroidism and ophthalmopathy. Amplification of TCR beta CDR3 regions was performed using RNA transcripts as template. With the HTBI primer set, the TCR CDR3 went through a first round of RT-PCR. TCRdb re-called the multiplex PCR reads with MiXCR, one entry per CDR3 protein. In the table there are a few hundred thousand distinct CDR3 sequences, approximately 14% of which are singletons. Findings of the study overall: Most clonotypes expanded in the thyroid (above 0.001) were also present in blood.

This clonotype has ten or more counts. As yet, its antigen is unknown. This CDR3 is built from 14 residues. The germline CDR1 and CDR2 sequences are DFQATT and SNEGSKA (reference sequence). V was clipped by 4 bases and J by 7 bases; unmatched bases: 5. Lactation, pregnancy, other autoimmune disease or uncontrolled infection excluded patients. Diagnostic assessment was based on clinical symptoms, serum thyroxine and TRAb, thyroid ultrasound and orbital computed tomography. The specimen sequenced was blood. The sequence was collected from a woman between 18 and 29 years old with Graves' hyperthyroidism. This chain joins TRBV20-1 and TRBJ1-4; 11 nucleotides align to TRBD1. CDR3 residues: CSATDRGRGEKLFF. In DNA, the CDR3 is TGCAGTGCTACGGACAGGGGGCGAGGTGAAAAACTGTTTTTT.